This T cell receptor beta chain was identified during a study of cytomegalovirus exposure and HLA in healthy donors. This clone appeared once. In the PCR, 60 Vbeta and 13 Jbeta primers were used. Assay used: immunoSEQ multiplex PCR; TCRdb lists only in-frame clones, some missing. This table has 75,000 to 80,000 clones, roughly two thirds appearing once. The clonotype was recovered from a man between 60 and 75 years old in good health and CMV-seropositive. The specimen sequenced was PBMCs.

The CDR3 sequence is CASSRGLAGESNEQFF. The CDR3 bases are TGTGCCAGCAGCCGGGGACTAGCGGGGGAGTCCAATGAGCAGTTCTTC. V and J are TRBV5-4 and TRBJ2-1; 14 bases fit TRBD2. V gave up 4 bases and J gave up 6 bases; unmatched junction bases: 6. Germline V gene data show CDR1 as SGHNT and CDR2 as YYREEE (reference sequence). The CDR3 runs 16 residues.